The 9 T cell receptor beta chains in this list originate from one sample, sequenced in a study of molecular identifiers for immune sequencing clone quantification. In TCRdb, the PCR reads were re-called with MiXCR into one record per CDR3 protein. The sample consists of around 480,000 distinct CDR3 sequences, over 20% of them appearing once. The sample taken for sequencing was naive CD8+ T cells from blood, with Jurkat cell RNA spiked in. This sample's subset: FACS-sorted CD8+CD4-CCR7+CD45RA+ naive T cells. The receptors stem from a human donor in good health. Some libraries in this study had Jurkat cell RNA spiked in.

This clonotype was counted at least ten times. The rearrangement uses TRBV2 and TRBJ1-5, with a weak D call TRBD1 (5 bases). V lost 8 bases, J lost 2 bases, and 16 bases lay in between. The CDR3 totals 15 residues. CDR1 and CDR2 from the germline V gene are SNHLY and FYNNEI. The CDR3 reads CASGDWAAGNQPQHF. The DNA of the CDR3 is TGTGCCAGCGGGGACTGGGCGGCGGGCAATCAGCCCCAGCATTTT.

As for this clonotype: Since the CDR3 does not end with the conserved phenylalanine or tryptophan, this likely comes from a read error. The gene calls are TRBV6-5 and TRBJ2-5, with TRBD1 matching 8 bases. In germline, CDR1 is MNHEY, CDR2 SVGAGI. V trimming: 6 bases; J trimming: 5 bases; junction bases outside the gene matches: 5. The CDR3 loop spans 13 amino acids. CDR3 in amino acids: CASSQGAKETQYS. The CDR3 bases are TGTGCCAGCAGCCAGGGGGCGAAGGAGACCCAGTACTCC.

This clonotype was counted ten times or more. The rearrangement uses TRBV6-7 and TRBJ2-1, with TRBD1 matching over 8 bases. TRBV6-7 is an open reading frame, and its role is uncertain. This CDR3 is 15 amino acids long. Trimming took 2 bases from V and 6 from J; bases not matched to a gene: 6. The CDR3 loop reads CASSYPDRVTNEQFF. The CDR3 nucleotides read TGTGCCAGCAGTTACCCGGACAGGGTGACCAATGAGCAGTTCTTC.

This clonotype has ten or more counts. CDR3: CASRAQGDQPQHF. In nucleotides, the CDR3 is TGTGCCAGCAGGGCACAGGGGGACCAGCCCCAGCATTTT. The chain uses TRBV12-3 or TRBV12-4 and TRBJ1-5; TRBD1 agrees at 8 bases. The V gene end was trimmed by 6 bases and the J gene end by 7 bases; junction bases not matched to a gene: 5. The CDR3 is 13 amino acids.

This clonotype showed up many times. This chain links TRBV5-1 with TRBJ2-3; D might be TRBD1 (6 bases). Germline CDR1 reads SGHRS; CDR2 reads YFSETQ. The CDR3 runs 13 residues. Trimming stripped 5 bases from V and 10 bases from J, with 17 bases between. DNA for the CDR3: TGCGCCAGCAGTCATGGCTGGGGGCAATCGCAGTATTTT. It codes for CASSHGWGQSQYF.

This clonotype was seen a few times. The chain employs TRBV19 and TRBJ1-2; possible D gene TRBD1, 5 bases. The germline V and J ends were trimmed by 3 bases and 3 bases, with 8 bases remaining between them. Germline assignment: CDR1 LNHDA and CDR2 SQIVND (reference sequence). The CDR3 covers 13 residues. CDR3 sequence: CASSMAGHYGYTF. In DNA, the CDR3 is TGTGCCAGTAGTATGGCGGGACACTATGGCTACACCTTC.

This clonotype was detected many times. The CDR3 here is CASRSSGDAETQYF. CDR3 coding DNA: TGTGCCAGCAGGTCCTCGGGGGACGCAGAGACCCAGTACTTC. This chain uses TRBV27 with TRBJ2-5; D is perhaps TRBD2 (6 bases). Germline V gene sequence: CDR1 MNHEY, CDR2 SMNVEV (reference sequence). V was cut by 6 bases and J by 4 bases, with 15 bases left in between. The CDR3 covers 14 residues.

In DNA form, the CDR3 reads TGTGCCTGGACTCGAGCGGGGGGGCCTTTTGATGAGCAGTTCTTC. It translates to CAWTRAGGPFDEQFF. The rearrangement uses TRBV30 and TRBJ2-1; 10 positions match TRBD2. The CDR3 loop spans 15 amino acids. The V segment lost 4 bases and the J segment 8 bases; nucleotides outside the gene matches: 11. Germline V CDR1 and CDR2: GTSNPN, SVGIG (reference sequence). Combining the CDR3 with reference TRBV30 and TRBJ2-1 gives the whole variable domain SQTIHQWPATLVQPVGSPLSLECTVEGTSNPNLYWYRQAAGRGLQLLFYSVGIGQISSEVPQNLSASRPQDRQFILSSKKLLLSDSGFYLCAWTRAGGPFDEQFFGPGTRLTVL.

The chain is built from TRBV6-1 and TRBJ2-3; 7 bases agree with TRBD1. This CDR3 is built from 13 residues. The V segment lost 11 bases and the J segment 3 bases; nucleotides outside the gene matches: 8. Germline CDR1 MNHNS, CDR2 SASEGT. The CDR3 sequence: CAAQTGVTDTQYF. The CDR3 DNA reads as TGTGCCGCACAAACAGGGGTGACAGATACGCAGTATTTT.